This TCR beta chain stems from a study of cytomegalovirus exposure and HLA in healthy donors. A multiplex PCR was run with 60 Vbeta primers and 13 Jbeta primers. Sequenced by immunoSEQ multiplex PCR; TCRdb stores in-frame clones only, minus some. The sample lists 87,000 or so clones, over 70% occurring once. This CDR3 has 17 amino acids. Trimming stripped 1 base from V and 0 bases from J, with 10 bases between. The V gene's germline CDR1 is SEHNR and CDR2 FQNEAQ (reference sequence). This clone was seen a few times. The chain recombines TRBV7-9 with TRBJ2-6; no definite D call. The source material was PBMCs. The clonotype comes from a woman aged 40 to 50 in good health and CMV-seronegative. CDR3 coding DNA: TGTGCCAGCAGCTTAGTCGGCAGAGGCTCTGGGGCCAACGTCCTGACTTTC. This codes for CASSLVGRGSGANVLTF.